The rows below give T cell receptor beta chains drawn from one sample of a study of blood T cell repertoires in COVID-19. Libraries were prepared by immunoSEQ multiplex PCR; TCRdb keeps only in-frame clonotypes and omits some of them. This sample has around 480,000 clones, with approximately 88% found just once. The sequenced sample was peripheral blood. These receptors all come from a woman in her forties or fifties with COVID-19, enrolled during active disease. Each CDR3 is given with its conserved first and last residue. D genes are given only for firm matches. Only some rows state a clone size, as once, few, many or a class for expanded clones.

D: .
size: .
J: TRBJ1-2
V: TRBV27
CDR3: CARGGSGRGWGYTF
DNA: TGTGCCAGGGGGGGTTCGGGACGCGGGTGGGGCTACACCTTC

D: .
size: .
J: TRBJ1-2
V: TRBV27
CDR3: CASSLSTGANYGYTF
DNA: TGTGCCAGCAGTTTATCGACGGGAGCTAACTATGGCTACACCTTC

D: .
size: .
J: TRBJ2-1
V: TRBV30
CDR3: CAWTPGLGGRDEQFF
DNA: TGTGCCTGGACCCCAGGACTCGGGGGTCGGGATGAGCAGTTCTTC

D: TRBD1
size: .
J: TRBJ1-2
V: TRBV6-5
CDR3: CAISGTGGNYGYTF
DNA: TGTGCCATATCCGGGACAGGGGGAAACTATGGCTACACCTTC

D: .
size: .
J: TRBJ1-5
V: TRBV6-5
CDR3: CASSYSRGQPQHF
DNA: TGTGCCAGCAGTTACTCACGGGGTCAGCCCCAGCATTTT

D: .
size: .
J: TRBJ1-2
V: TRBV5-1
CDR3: CASSRGGTGANYGYTF
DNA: TGCGCCAGCAGCCGAGGAGGGACCGGCGCTAACTATGGCTACACCTTC

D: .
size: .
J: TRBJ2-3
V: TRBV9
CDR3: CASSPGFRSDTQYF
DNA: TGTGCCAGCAGCCCCGGTTTCCGATCAGATACGCAGTATTTT

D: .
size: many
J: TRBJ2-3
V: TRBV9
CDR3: CASSARRDTQYF
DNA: TGTGCCAGCAGCGCCCGGAGAGATACGCAGTATTTT

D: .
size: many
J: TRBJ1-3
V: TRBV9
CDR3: CASSVVGHSGNTIYF
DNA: TGTGCCAGCAGCGTAGTGGGACACTCTGGAAACACCATATATTTT

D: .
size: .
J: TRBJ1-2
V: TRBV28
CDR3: CASSLKLGAYGYTF
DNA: TGTGCCAGCAGTTTGAAGTTAGGGGCTTATGGCTACACCTTC

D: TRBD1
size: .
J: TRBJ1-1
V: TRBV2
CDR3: CASRSDRGDTEAFF
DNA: TGTGCCAGCAGAAGTGACAGGGGCGACACTGAAGCTTTCTTT

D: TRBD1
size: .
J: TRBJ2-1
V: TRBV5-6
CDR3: CASSPWGQSYNEQFF
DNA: TGTGCCAGCAGCCCTTGGGGACAGTCATACAATGAGCAGTTCTTC

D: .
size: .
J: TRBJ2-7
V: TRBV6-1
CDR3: CASSERDWTYEQYF
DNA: TGTGCCAGCAGTGAACGGGACTGGACCTACGAGCAGTACTTC

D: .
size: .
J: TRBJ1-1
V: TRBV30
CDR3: CAWSVPPHRRLRAEAFF
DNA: TGTGCCTGGAGTGTCCCTCCCCACAGGCGCCTACGGGCTGAAGCTTTCTTT

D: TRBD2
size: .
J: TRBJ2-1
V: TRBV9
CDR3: CASSPLKWLAGTRGSYNEQFF
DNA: TGTGCCAGCAGCCCGCTCAAGTGGCTAGCGGGGACCCGGGGGTCCTACAATGAGCAGTTCTTC

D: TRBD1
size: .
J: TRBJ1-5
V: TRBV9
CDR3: CASSPTGYGQPQHF
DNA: TGTGCCAGCAGCCCGACAGGGTATGGTCAGCCCCAGCATTTT

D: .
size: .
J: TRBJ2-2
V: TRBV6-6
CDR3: CASRPPEGAGELFF
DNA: TGTGCCAGCAGACCCCCTGAGGGGGCCGGGGAGCTGTTTTTT

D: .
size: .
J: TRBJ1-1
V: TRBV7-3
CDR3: CASSRQVNTEAFF
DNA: TGTGCCAGCAGTCGACAGGTAAACACTGAAGCTTTCTTT

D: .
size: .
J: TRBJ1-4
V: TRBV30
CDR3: CAWSAGRLDEKLFF
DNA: TGTGCCTGGAGTGCCGGCAGGTTAGATGAAAAACTGTTTTTT

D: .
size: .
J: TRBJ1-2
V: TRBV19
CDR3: CASTSTGTPLPYGYTF
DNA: TGTGCCAGTACCTCGACCGGGACACCCCTTCCCTATGGCTACACCTTC

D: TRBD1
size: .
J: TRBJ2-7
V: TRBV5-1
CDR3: CASSPGQGPYEQYF
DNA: TGCGCCAGCTCCCCCGGACAGGGCCCCTACGAGCAGTACTTC

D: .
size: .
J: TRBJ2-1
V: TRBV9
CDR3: CATHTGGRAYNEQFF
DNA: TGTGCCACCCACACCGGGGGTCGCGCCTACAATGAGCAGTTCTTC

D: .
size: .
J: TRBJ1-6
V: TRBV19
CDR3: CASSRGPPSNSPLHF
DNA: TGTGCCAGTAGTAGAGGGCCTCCATCCAACTCACCCCTCCACTTT

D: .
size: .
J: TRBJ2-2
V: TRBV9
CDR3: CASSAPIGENTGELFF
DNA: TGTGCCAGCAGCGCGCCCATCGGGGAGAACACCGGGGAGCTGTTTTTT

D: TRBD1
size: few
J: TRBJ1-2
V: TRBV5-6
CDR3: CASSPTGGADGYTF
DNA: TGTGCCAGCAGCCCGACAGGGGGCGCGGATGGCTACACCTTC

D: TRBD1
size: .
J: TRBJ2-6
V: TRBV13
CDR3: CASSWRRDRVRGSGANVLTF
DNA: TGTGCCAGCAGCTGGCGCCGGGACAGGGTTCGGGGCTCTGGGGCCAACGTCCTGACTTTC

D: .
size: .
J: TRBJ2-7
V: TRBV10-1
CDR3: CAPPKGQGRSYEQYF
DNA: TGCGCGCCTCCTAAGGGGCAGGGGCGGTCCTACGAGCAGTACTTC

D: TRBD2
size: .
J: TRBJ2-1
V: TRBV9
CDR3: CASSVGAGGLGEQFF
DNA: TGTGCCAGCAGCGTAGGAGCGGGGGGGCTAGGTGAGCAGTTCTTC

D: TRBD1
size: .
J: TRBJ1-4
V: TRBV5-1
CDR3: CASRTEGAEKLFF
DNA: TGCGCCAGCAGAACCGAGGGGGCGGAAAAACTGTTTTTT

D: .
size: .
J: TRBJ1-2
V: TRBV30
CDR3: CAWSLDKGYGYTF
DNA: TGTGCCTGGAGTCTGGACAAGGGCTATGGCTACACCTTC

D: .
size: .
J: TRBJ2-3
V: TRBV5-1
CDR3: CASSFRVEGRTDTQYF
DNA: TGCGCCAGCAGCTTCAGGGTCGAAGGGCGCACAGATACGCAGTATTTT

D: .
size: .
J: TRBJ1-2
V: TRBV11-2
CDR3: CASSPRTGNYGYTF
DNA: TGTGCCAGCAGCCCGCGGACGGGAAACTATGGCTACACCTTC

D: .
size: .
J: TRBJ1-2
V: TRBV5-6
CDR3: CASSLEQGTGGYTF
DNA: TGTGCCAGCAGCTTGGAACAGGGTACGGGAGGCTACACCTTC

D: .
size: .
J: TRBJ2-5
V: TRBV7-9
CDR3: CASIPSREVTQYF
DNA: TGTGCCAGCATTCCTTCTCGGGAAGTGACCCAGTACTTC

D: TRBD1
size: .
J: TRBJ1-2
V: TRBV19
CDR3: CASSMDTGTGGYTF
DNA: TGTGCCAGTAGTATGGATACCGGGACAGGAGGCTACACCTTC

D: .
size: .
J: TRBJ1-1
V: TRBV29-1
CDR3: CSATTENTEAFF
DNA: TGCAGCGCCACGACAGAAAACACTGAAGCTTTCTTT

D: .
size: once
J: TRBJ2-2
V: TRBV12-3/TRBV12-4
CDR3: CASRYTGELFF
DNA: TGTGCCAGCAGATATACCGGGGAGCTGTTTTTT

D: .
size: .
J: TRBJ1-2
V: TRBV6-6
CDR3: CASTLKSHGYTF
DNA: TGTGCCAGCACCCTCAAGAGCCATGGCTACACCTTC

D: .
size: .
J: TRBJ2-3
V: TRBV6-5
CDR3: CAILQEGGTDTQYF
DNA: TGTGCCATTCTGCAGGAGGGAGGCACAGATACGCAGTATTTT

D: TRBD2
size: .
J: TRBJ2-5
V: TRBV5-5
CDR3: CASSVRGGAAETQYF
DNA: TGTGCCAGCAGCGTCCGCGGGGGGGCCGCGGAGACCCAGTACTTC

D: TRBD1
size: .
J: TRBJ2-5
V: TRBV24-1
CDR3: CATSGKGGPESQETQYF
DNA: TGTGCCACCAGTGGGAAAGGGGGCCCCGAGTCCCAAGAGACCCAGTACTTC

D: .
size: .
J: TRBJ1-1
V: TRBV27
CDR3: CASSPLSPNTEAFF
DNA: TGTGCCAGCAGTCCCCTGTCCCCTAACACTGAAGCTTTCTTT

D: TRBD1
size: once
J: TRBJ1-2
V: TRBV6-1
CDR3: CASSEAGTGEGYTF
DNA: TGTGCCAGCAGTGAAGCCGGGACAGGGGAAGGCTACACCTTC

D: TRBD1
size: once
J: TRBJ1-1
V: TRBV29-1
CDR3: CSVRDRGNTEAFF
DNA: TGCAGCGTCCGGGACAGGGGGAACACTGAAGCTTTCTTT

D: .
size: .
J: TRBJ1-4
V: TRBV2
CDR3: CASRQTNEKLFF
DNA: TGTGCCAGCAGACAGACGAATGAAAAACTGTTTTTT

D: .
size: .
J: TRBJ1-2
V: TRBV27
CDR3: CASRPTGGGYTF
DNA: TGTGCCAGCAGACCGACAGGAGGTGGCTACACCTTC

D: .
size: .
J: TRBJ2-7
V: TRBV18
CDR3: CASSLDSQPTRRNF
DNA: TGTGCCAGCTCCCTTGACAGTCAACCTACGAGAAGGAACTTC

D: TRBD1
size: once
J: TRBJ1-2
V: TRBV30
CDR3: CAWDRNRASGGTF
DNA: TGTGCCTGGGACCGGAACAGGGCGTCAGGGGGCACCTTC

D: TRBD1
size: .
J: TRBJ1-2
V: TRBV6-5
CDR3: CASSLTGDAYGYTF
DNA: TGTGCCAGCAGTCTGACAGGGGATGCCTATGGCTACACCTTC

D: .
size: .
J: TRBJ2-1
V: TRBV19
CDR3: CASSLGAGLSYNEQFF
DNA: TGTGCCAGTAGTCTGGGAGCGGGCCTCTCCTACAATGAGCAGTTCTTC

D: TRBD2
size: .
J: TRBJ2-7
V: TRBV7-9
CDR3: CASSVSERGGLDEQYF
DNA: TGTGCCAGCAGCGTCTCTGAGCGGGGGGGTTTGGACGAGCAGTACTTC

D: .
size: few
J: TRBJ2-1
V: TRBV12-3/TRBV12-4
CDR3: CASSRAGDEQFF
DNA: TGTGCCAGCAGCCGGGCCGGGGATGAGCAGTTCTTC

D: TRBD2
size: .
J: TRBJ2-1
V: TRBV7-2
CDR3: CASSLTSGGAREQFF
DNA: TGTGCCAGCAGTTTGACTAGCGGGGGGGCCCGGGAGCAGTTCTTC